The next 18 T cell receptor beta chains were all read from a single sample in a study of control samples from healthy donors and cancer patients. TCRdb keeps only in-frame clones here, not all; method: immunoSEQ multiplex PCR. The sample includes 100,000 to 150,000 clones, approximately 92% of them seen just once. Sequencing input: blood. These receptors were taken from a man in his forties or fifties in good health.

The sample holds one count of this clone. This chain joins TRBV5-1 and TRBJ1-3; D ambiguous. V lost 1 base and J 3 bases, leaving 11 bases between the germline ends. The germline V gene has CDR1 SGHRS and CDR2 YFSETQ. This CDR3 is built from 15 residues. CDR3 protein: CASSLPATGGNTIYF. As DNA, the CDR3 is TGCGCCAGCAGCTTGCCAGCCACCGGTGGAAACACCATATATTTT.

This chain uses TRBV11-2 with TRBJ2-5; 9 bases line up with TRBD1. The germline CDR1 and CDR2 sequences are SGHAT and FQNNGV. This CDR3 has 14 amino acids. V dropped 5 bases and J dropped 3; count of bases not matched to a gene: 4. The CDR3, as DNA: TGTGCCAGCAGCCCTGGACAGGGGAAAGAGACCCAGTACTTC. Amino acid sequence: CASSPGQGKETQYF.

This chain connects TRBV19 to TRBJ1-6; D gene uncertain. V lost 5 bases and J 0 bases, leaving 14 bases between the germline ends. Germline V gene data show CDR1 as LNHDA and CDR2 as SQIVND (reference sequence). The CDR3 consists of 17 residues. The CDR3 DNA reads as TGTGCCAGTAGTTCGCACATGGGGAGCTCCTATAATTCACCCCTCCACTTT. This sequence encodes CASSSHMGSSYNSPLHF.

The V and J genes are TRBV28 and TRBJ2-5; 9 bases line up with TRBD2. The CDR3 is 14 amino acids. The trim removed 5 bases at V and 9 bases at J, leaving 10 bases unmatched. CDR1 and CDR2 (germline): MDHEN, SYDVKM. The CDR3 here is CASSPVRGGTPQYF. DNA for the CDR3: TGTGCCAGCAGTCCCGTGCGGGGGGGCACCCCCCAGTACTTC.

The V gene is TRBV12-3 or TRBV12-4, the J gene TRBJ1-1; D not resolved. V was pared by 4 bases and J by 4 bases, with 7 bases between. The CDR3 has 12 residues. The CDR3 DNA sequence: TGTGCCAGCAGTTGGTCGTCCACTGAAGCTTTCTTT. Its translation: CASSWSSTEAFF.

The genes are TRBV2 and TRBJ1-2, with 11 positions matching TRBD1. Germline values: CDR1 SNHLY, CDR2 FYNNEI. Unmatched junction bases numbered 5, after V lost 10 bases and J lost 4 bases. The CDR3 length is 13 residues. The CDR3 spells CANGQGAGYGYTF. For the CDR3, the DNA is TGTGCCAACGGACAGGGGGCGGGCTATGGCTACACCTTC.

The gene calls are TRBV9 and TRBJ2-4; a weak D match, TRBD2 (5 bases). This CDR3 contains 13 residues. V was shortened by 4 bases and J by 6 bases, with 11 bases between the two germline ends. CDR1 SGDLS and CDR2 YYNGEE come from the germline V gene. The DNA for the CDR3 is TGTGCCAGCAGCACTAGTCTGACAAACATTCAGTACTTC. Its translation is CASSTSLTNIQYF.

The rearrangement uses TRBV5-6 and TRBJ1-5; TRBD1 is a possible D gene (5 bases). V lost 6 bases and J lost 1, with 14 bases in between. The CDR3 is made up of 15 amino acids. Germline lookup yields CDR1 SGHDT and CDR2 YYEEEE. CDR3 coding DNA: TGTGCCAGCAAAAGGGGAATGGAGAGCAATCAGCCCCAGCATTTT. The encoded protein is CASKRGMESNQPQHF. The complete variable domain, with remaining parts taken from reference TRBV5-6 and TRBJ1-5, reads DAGVTQSPTHLIKTRGQQVTLRCSPKSGHDTVSWYQQALGQGPQFIFQYYEEEERQRGNFPDRFSGHQFPNYSSELNVNALLLGDSALYLCASKRGMESNQPQHFGDGTRLSIL.

This chain links TRBV28 with TRBJ2-2; 12 nucleotides agree with TRBD2. Germline V gene data show CDR1 as MDHEN and CDR2 as SYDVKM. The length of the CDR3 is 15 residues. Unmatched junction bases numbered 4, after V lost 6 bases and J lost 5 bases. CDR3 nucleotide sequence: TGTGCCAGCAGACCCACTAGCGGGGGGACCGGGGAGCTGTTTTTT. Its translation: CASRPTSGGTGELFF.

V is TRBV9 and J is TRBJ2-5; 14 bases agree with TRBD2. V shed 4 bases and J 5 bases; nucleotides not matched to a gene: 7. The CDR3 loop spans 16 amino acids. The germline V gene has CDR1 SGDLS and CDR2 YYNGEE. CDR3 protein: CASSIGLAGGGETQYF. The CDR3 nucleotides read TGTGCCAGCAGCATAGGACTAGCGGGGGGAGGTGAGACCCAGTACTTC.

This clone came up once. V and J are TRBV11-2 and TRBJ2-1; D is ambiguous. This CDR3 is 12 amino acids long. Trimming left V 6 bases short and J 5 bases short, with 8 bases between. Looked up from germline, CDR1 is SGHAT and CDR2 is FQNNGV. The CDR3 sequence is CASSQRHNEQFF. The CDR3 nucleotides are TGTGCCAGCAGTCAAAGGCACAATGAGCAGTTCTTC. Full variable domain (remainder filled in from reference TRBV11-2 and TRBJ2-1): EAGVAQSPRYKIIEKRQSVAFWCNPISGHATLYWYQQILGQGPKLLIQFQNNGVVDDSQLPKDRFSAERLKGVDSTLKIQPAKLEDSAVYLCASSQRHNEQFFGPGTRLTVL.

This CDR3 is CASSQNALMSADTQYF. The DNA of the CDR3 is TGTGCCAGCAGCCAAAACGCCCTCATGAGCGCAGATACGCAGTATTTT. The J gene is TRBJ2-3, the V gene TRBV3-1 (or the pseudogene TRBV3-2); D uncertain. This CDR3 contains 16 residues. Germline V lookup: CDR1 LGHDT, CDR2 YNNKEL (reference sequence). The V end was cut by 2 bases, the J end by 4 bases, with 16 bases between.

This clone appeared a single time. The same CDR3 can be traced to other DNA sequences in this sample. The V call is TRBV5-1, the J call TRBJ1-1; tentative D call: TRBD1 (5 bases). This CDR3 is 13 amino acids long. Trimming removed 5 bases from V and 14 bases from J, with 22 bases in between. The germline V gene encodes CDR1 SGHRS and CDR2 YFSETQ. The CDR3 is CASSNTGTAIAFF. DNA for the CDR3: TGCGCCAGCAGTAATACCGGGACGGCGATCGCCTTCTTT. The full variable domain, its missing parts supplied by reference TRBV5-1 and TRBJ1-1, is KAGVTQTPRYLIKTRGQQVTLSCSPISGHRSVSWYQQTPGQGLQFLFEYFSETQRNKGNFPGRFSGRQFSNSRSEMNVSTLELGDSALYLCASSNTGTAIAFFGQGTRLTVV.

The genes are TRBV24-1 and TRBJ2-7; weak D call: TRBD2 (6 bases). Germline values: CDR1 KGHDR, CDR2 SFDVKD. The V end lost 3 bases, the J end lost 0 bases, and 11 bases lay between the germline ends. The CDR3 is 15 amino acids. The CDR3 protein is CATSDPPGGSYEQYF. The CDR3 DNA follows: TGTGCCACCAGTGATCCCCCCGGGGGCTCCTACGAGCAGTACTTC.

The chain uses TRBV2 and TRBJ1-4, with unresolved D. Germline-derived CDR1 and CDR2 are SNHLY and FYNNEI. V was trimmed by 6 bases and J by 7 bases, leaving 15 bases between them. The CDR3 extends over 14 amino acids. The CDR3 reads CASRGPRFGEKLFF. CDR3 DNA: TGTGCCAGCAGAGGCCCCCGGTTTGGTGAAAAACTGTTTTTT.

The chain combines TRBV18 with TRBJ1-1; unclear D gene. CDR1 is KGHSH and CDR2 is LQKENI in the germline V gene. V shed 1 base and J shed 1 base, with 4 bases lying between them. The CDR3 loop spans 13 amino acids. CDR3 sequence reads: CASSPHKNTEAFF. The CDR3, as DNA: TGTGCCAGCTCACCACATAAGAACACTGAAGCTTTCTTT.

The chain links TRBV25-1 to TRBJ2-5; a possible D gene is TRBD2 (6 bases). Germline assignment: CDR1 MGHDK and CDR2 SYGVNS. This CDR3 has 15 residues. Trimming pared 1 base from V and 1 base from J, leaving 10 bases between. CDR3 nucleotides: TGTGCCAGCAGTGAATCGGGACTGATCCAAGAGACCCAGTACTTC. Translation: CASSESGLIQETQYF.

This sequence joins TRBV19 and TRBJ2-7; D ambiguous. Germline V CDR1 and CDR2: LNHDA, SQIVND (reference sequence). V shed 8 bases and J shed 3 bases, with 14 bases lying between them. The CDR3 is 13 residues long. The CDR3 loop reads CASSLGENYEQYF. Written as DNA, the CDR3 is TGTGCCAGTTCTCTTGGTGAAAACTACGAGCAGTACTTC.